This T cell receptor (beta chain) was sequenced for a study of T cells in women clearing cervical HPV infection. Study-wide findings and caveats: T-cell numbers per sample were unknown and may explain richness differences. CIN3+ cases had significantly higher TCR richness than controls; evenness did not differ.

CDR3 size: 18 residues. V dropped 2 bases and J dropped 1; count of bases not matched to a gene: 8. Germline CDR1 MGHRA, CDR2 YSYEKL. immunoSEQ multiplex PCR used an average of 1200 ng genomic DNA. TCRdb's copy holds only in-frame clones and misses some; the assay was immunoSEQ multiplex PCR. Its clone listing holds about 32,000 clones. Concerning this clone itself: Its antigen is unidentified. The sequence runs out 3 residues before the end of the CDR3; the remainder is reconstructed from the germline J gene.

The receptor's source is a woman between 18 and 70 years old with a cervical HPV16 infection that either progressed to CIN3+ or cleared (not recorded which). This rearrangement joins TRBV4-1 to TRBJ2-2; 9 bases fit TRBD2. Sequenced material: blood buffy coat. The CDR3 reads CASSQLRGGAGNTGELFF. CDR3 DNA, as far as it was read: TGCGCCAGCAGCCAACTCCGCGGGGGGGCGGGGAACACCGGGGAG.